The clone carrying this T cell receptor beta chain was counted only a few times. The CDR3 has 15 amino acids. Trimming stripped 5 bases from V and 4 bases from J, with 16 bases between. Germline V gene sequence: CDR1 SEHNR, CDR2 FQNEAQ (reference sequence). This record belongs to a study of shared T cell receptors in the human thymus. Sequencing was performed with immunoSEQ multiplex PCR; in TCRdb, only in-frame clones are kept and a portion is missing. This table has roughly 700,000 clones, approximately 90% appearing once. This sample was shared with a second study, whose subject was human thymus T cells. Turning to that study: Thymus pieces cut out during corrective heart surgery were the tissue that was used.

The chain couples TRBV7-9 to TRBJ2-3; TRBD2 might be the D (5 bases). This receptor was obtained from a boy in the first two years of life with a congenital heart defect. Sequencing used thymocytes. The CDR3 sequence: CASSPRRGSSDTQYF. CDR3 coding DNA: TGTGCCAGCAGCCCCAGGAGAGGGAGCTCAGATACGCAGTATTTT. Full variable domain (remainder filled in from reference TRBV7-9 and TRBJ2-3): DTGVSQNPRHKITKRGQNVTFRCDPISEHNRLYWYRQTLGQGPEFLTYFQNEAQLEKSRLLSDRFSAERPKGSFSTLEIQRTEQGDSAMYLCASSPRRGSSDTQYFGPGTRLTVL.